What follows are 18 T cell receptor beta chains derived from one specimen sequenced in a study of control samples from healthy donors and cancer patients. The method was immunoSEQ multiplex PCR; TCRdb's version includes in-frame clones alone and lacks a portion of them. Of some 120,000 clones in the sample, 85% to 95% were seen once. Sequenced: PBMCs. All receptors come from a man between 50 and 59 years old with head and neck cancer.

This clone has only one observation. The chain joins TRBV29-1 to TRBJ1-5; D unclear. Germline V gene data show CDR1 as SQVTM and CDR2 as ANQGSEA. The CDR3 totals 12 residues. V was shortened by 3 bases and J by 9 bases, with 12 bases between the two germline ends. The CDR3 sequence: CSVDTGSGPQHF. The DNA of the CDR3 is TGCAGCGTTGATACGGGAAGTGGGCCCCAGCATTTT.

This chain connects TRBV7-9 to TRBJ1-1; TRBD1 is a possible D gene (6 bases). This CDR3 region has 15 residues. V was cut by 5 bases and J by 5 bases, with 18 bases left in between. Germline CDR1 SEHNR, CDR2 FQNEAQ (reference sequence). This CDR3 is CASSASNRQGTEAFF. The CDR3 DNA reads as TGTGCCAGCAGCGCCTCCAATCGGCAGGGGACTGAAGCTTTCTTT.

The chain employs TRBV9 and TRBJ1-4; 10 bases are shared with TRBD1. The CDR3 sequence is 15 residues long. In germline, CDR1 is SGDLS, CDR2 YYNGEE. Unmatched junction bases numbered 7, after V lost 4 bases and J lost 7 bases. The CDR3 DNA is TGTGCCAGCAGCAAGGAAGGACAGGGGGGTGAAAAACTGTTTTTT. It encodes CASSKEGQGGEKLFF.

This clone was observed once. CDR3 region: CASSHESGGGYGYTF. DNA for the CDR3: TGCGCCAGCAGCCATGAATCAGGGGGCGGCTATGGCTACACCTTC. The chain has TRBV4-3 and TRBJ1-2, with TRBD1 identical over 8 bases. Germline V gives CDR1 LGHNA, CDR2 YSLEER. The CDR3 extends over 15 amino acids. With V trimmed by 3 bases and J by 4 bases, 7 bases remained unmatched.

The gene calls are TRBV18 and TRBJ1-1; 7 nucleotides align to TRBD1. The CDR3 sequence is 14 residues long. J lost 11 bases, V lost 0 bases, and 9 bases had no gene match. Germline V gives CDR1 KGHSH, CDR2 LQKENI. CDR3 DNA: TGTGCCAGCTCACCACCGGAAACAGGGGCGCGGGCTTTCTTT. Translation gives CASSPPETGARAFF.

DNA for the CDR3: TGTGCCAGCAGCCCGACAGGGGGCGGGGAAGCTTTCTTT. Translation: CASSPTGGGEAFF. The rearrangement joins TRBV28 to TRBJ1-1, with 10 positions matching TRBD1. V shed 6 bases and J 8 bases; nucleotides not matched to a gene: 6. CDR3 length equals 13 residues. CDR1 is MDHEN, CDR2 SYDVKM, per germline.

The V and J genes are TRBV30 and TRBJ1-2, with 7 bases matching TRBD1. V lost 2 bases and J lost 1; bases outside the gene matches: 10. Germline V gene sequence: CDR1 GTSNPN, CDR2 SVGIG (reference sequence). CDR3 size: 16 residues. CDR3 nucleotide sequence: TGTGCCTGGAGTTTCTTACGAAGGGGGCTTAACTATGGCTACACCTTC. The encoded protein is CAWSFLRRGLNYGYTF. The full variable domain, rest sourced from reference TRBV30 and TRBJ1-2, is SQTIHQWPATLVQPVGSPLSLECTVEGTSNPNLYWYRQAAGRGLQLLFYSVGIGQISSEVPQNLSASRPQDRQFILSSKKLLLSDSGFYLCAWSFLRRGLNYGYTFGSGTRLTVV.

The chain carries TRBV6-6 and TRBJ2-7, with TRBD1 matching 7 bases. V lost 6 bases to trimming and J lost 2 bases; unmatched junction nucleotides: 10. This CDR3 comprises 15 residues. Germline V gene sequence: CDR1 MNHNY, CDR2 SVGAGI (reference sequence). As DNA, the CDR3 is TGTGCCAGCAGCCGTAATCGGGACAGTACCTACGAGCAGTACTTC. Translation gives CASSRNRDSTYEQYF.

J is TRBJ2-7 and V is TRBV6-2 or TRBV6-3, with 15 bases matching TRBD2. Germline V CDR1 and CDR2: MNHEY, SVGEGT. V lost 4 bases and J lost 9; bases outside the gene matches: 7. The CDR3 loop spans 15 amino acids. The CDR3 DNA reads as TGTGCCAGCAGTTCCCCGGGACTAGCGGGGGGTTGGCAGTACTTC. As protein: CASSSPGLAGGWQYF.

This clone appeared once. The chain links TRBV4-3 to TRBJ2-3; 8 nucleotides line up with TRBD2. The CDR3 is made up of 14 amino acids. Germline V gene data show CDR1 as LGHNA and CDR2 as YSLEER. Germline trimming cut 0 bases from V and 5 bases from J; bases unmatched to any gene: 1. CDR3 in DNA: TGCGCCAGCAGCCAAGATCGGGGGGGAGATACGCAGTATTTT. It translates to CASSQDRGGDTQYF.

This clone was seen only a few times. This chain joins TRBV4-1 and TRBJ1-2, with D maybe TRBD1 (5 bases). The germline CDR1 and CDR2 sequences are MGHRA and YSYEKL. V lost 0 bases and J lost 4, with 15 bases in between. The CDR3 is 16 amino acids. CDR3 coding DNA: TGCGCCAGCAGCCAAGATCGAACGCCAGGGCCCTATGGCTACACCTTC. Translating it yields CASSQDRTPGPYGYTF.

This clone was observed once. This rearrangement joins TRBV7-2 to TRBJ2-7; weak D call: TRBD1 (6 bases). V dropped 3 bases and J dropped 4 bases, with 10 bases sitting between them. This CDR3 has 13 amino acids. Germline V gene lookup returns CDR1 SGHTA and CDR2 FQGNSA. The CDR3 DNA is TGTGCCAGCAGCTTCCTACAGGGATACGAGCAGTACTTC. Its protein is CASSFLQGYEQYF.

V usage is TRBV6-5 and J usage is TRBJ2-7; the match to TRBD1 covers 7 bases. Germline CDR1 and CDR2: MNHEY and SVGAGI. V gave up 5 bases and J gave up 0 bases; unmatched junction bases: 7. CDR3 length: 15 amino acids. In DNA, the CDR3 is TGTGCCAGCAGTCCCTCGGGACAGCACTCCTACGAGCAGTACTTC. Translated, it gives CASSPSGQHSYEQYF.

V usage is TRBV19 and J usage is TRBJ1-5; D may be TRBD1 (6 bases). V lost 5 bases, J lost 3 bases, and 8 bases lay in between. The V gene's germline CDR1 is LNHDA and CDR2 SQIVND (reference sequence). The CDR3 is made up of 13 amino acids. The CDR3 here is CASSGGLNQPQHF. DNA for the CDR3: TGTGCCAGTAGTGGGGGGCTCAATCAGCCCCAGCATTTT. The full variable domain, in which reference TRBV19 and TRBJ1-5 provide the parts outside the CDR3, is DGGITQSPKYLFRKEGQNVTLSCEQNLNHDAMYWYRQDPGQGLRLIYYSQIVNDFQKGDIAEGYSVSREKKESFPLTVTSAQKNPTAFYLCASSGGLNQPQHFGDGTRLSIL.

This clone was counted a single time. The chain joins TRBV18 to TRBJ2-7, with 8 nucleotides matching TRBD1. CDR1 is KGHSH and CDR2 is LQKENI in the germline V gene. The CDR3 has 13 residues. The V segment lost 4 bases and the J segment 6 bases; nucleotides outside the gene matches: 5. DNA for the CDR3: TGTGCCAGCTCACAAGGACAGGGTTTCGAGCAGTACTTC. It is translated as CASSQGQGFEQYF.

J is TRBJ2-3 and V is TRBV9; D is perhaps TRBD2 (6 bases). Germline CDR1 reads SGDLS; CDR2 reads YYNGEE. Trimming took 7 bases from V and 0 from J, leaving 15 bases between them. This CDR3 comprises 15 residues. As DNA, the CDR3 is TGTGCCAGCGGAGTGCGGGGAGCTAGCACAGATACGCAGTATTTT. It is translated as CASGVRGASTDTQYF. The full variable domain, with the rest looked up from reference TRBV9 and TRBJ2-3, is DSGVTQTPKHLITATGQRVTLRCSPRSGDLSVYWYQQSLDQGLQFLIQYYNGEERAKGNILERFSAQQFPDLHSELNLSSLELGDSALYFCASGVRGASTDTQYFGPGTRLTVL.

The count of this clone is one. The rearrangement joins TRBV5-1 to TRBJ2-7; weak D call: TRBD1 (7 bases). The ends were cut back, 2 bases at V and 6 bases at J, with 12 bases in the middle. Germline loops: CDR1 SGHRS, CDR2 YFSETQ. CDR3 length: 13 amino acids. The DNA of the CDR3 is TGCGCCAGCAGCTTAGGCCAGGGGGGCGAGCAGTACTTC. Amino acids: CASSLGQGGEQYF.

This chain uses TRBV9 with TRBJ2-1; D might be TRBD1 (5 bases). This CDR3 is 18 amino acids long. Per germline, CDR1 SGDLS and CDR2 YYNGEE. Trimming pared 0 bases from V and 2 bases from J, leaving 18 bases between. This CDR3 is CASSVETGPITAYNEQFF. In nucleotides, the CDR3 is TGTGCCAGCAGCGTAGAAACAGGCCCTATTACCGCCTACAATGAGCAGTTCTTC.